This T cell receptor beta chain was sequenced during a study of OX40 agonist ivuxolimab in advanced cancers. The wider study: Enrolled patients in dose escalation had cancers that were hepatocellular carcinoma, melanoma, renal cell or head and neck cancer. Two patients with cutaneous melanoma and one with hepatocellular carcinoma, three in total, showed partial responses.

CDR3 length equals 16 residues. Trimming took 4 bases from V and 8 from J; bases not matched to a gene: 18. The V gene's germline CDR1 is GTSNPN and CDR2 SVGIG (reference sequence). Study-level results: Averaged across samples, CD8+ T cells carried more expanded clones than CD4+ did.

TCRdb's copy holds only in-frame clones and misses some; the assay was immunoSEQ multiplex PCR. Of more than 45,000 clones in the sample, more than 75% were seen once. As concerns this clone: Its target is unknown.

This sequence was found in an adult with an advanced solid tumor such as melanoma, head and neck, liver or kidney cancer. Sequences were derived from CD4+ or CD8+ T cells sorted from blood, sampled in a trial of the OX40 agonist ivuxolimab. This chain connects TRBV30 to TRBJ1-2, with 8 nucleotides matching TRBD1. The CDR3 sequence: CAWTALDRGTRGGYTF. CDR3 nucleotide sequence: TGTGCCTGGACCGCCCTAGACAGGGGAACTCGGGGAGGCTACACCTTC. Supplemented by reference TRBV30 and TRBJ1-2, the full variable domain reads SQTIHQWPATLVQPVGSPLSLECTVEGTSNPNLYWYRQAAGRGLQLLFYSVGIGQISSEVPQNLSASRPQDRQFILSSKKLLLSDSGFYLCAWTALDRGTRGGYTFGSGTRLTVV.